Included here is one T cell receptor beta chain sequence, with context. In the original analysis: Amplification with reference gene primers provided the estimates of nucleated cell counts. Produced via immunoSEQ multiplex PCR; TCRdb's table is partial and in-frame only. V and J calls and clone size are copied from that table; D and trimming were computed from the DNA. In the table there are more than 90,000 clones, roughly three quarters of which are singletons. The sample comes from a study of blood T cell repertoires in COVID-19. Study background: Both acute and convalescent COVID-19 samples were obtained from the United States, Italy and Spain.

The CDR3 sequence is 13 residues long. Between the trimmed V and J ends, which lost 4 bases and 4 bases, there was a span of 8 bases. CDR1 is MRHNA and CDR2 is SNTAGT in the germline V gene. Sequenced sample: peripheral blood. This clonotype was sampled from a woman of 80 years or more with acute or convalescent COVID-19. V and J are TRBV6-4 and TRBJ2-1; D is undetermined. CDR3 DNA sequence: TGTGCCAGCAGTGGTCTAGGTTACAATGAGCAGTTCTTC. This codes for CASSGLGYNEQFF.